The 5 T cell receptor beta chains below all came from one sample that was sequenced in a study of blood T cells in healthy people across ages (dated by TCRdb to between 2014 and 2017). Library preparation used 5' RACE. TCRdb shows the sequencer as Illumina HiSeq 2500. A second PCR of about 6 to 11 cycles was run with a J-beta primer mix and a sample-barcoded 5' primer. The raw public reads went through TCRdb reprocessing: fastp at Q25, MiXCR clone calling, in-frame beta chains kept. Every entry covers one CDR3 protein and lists the most common genes and DNA from its rows. This sample comprises roughly 2 million distinct CDR3 sequences, around half of them detected only once. 2% to 2.5% of the sample belongs to the ten largest clones. Sequencing used blood. Receptor source: a middle-aged woman in good health.

A few counts support this clonotype. The CDR3 nucleotides read TGTGCCAGCAGTCCTCGGGACAGTGAATACGAGCAGTACTTC. This gives the protein CASSPRDSEYEQYF. The chain recombines TRBV6-6 with TRBJ2-5; 7 bases are shared with TRBD1. TRBJ2-7 explains the end of the DNA better; the J call may be wrong. CDR3 length: 14 amino acids. The germline CDR1 and CDR2 sequences are MNHNY and SVGAGI (reference sequence).

The genes are TRBV6-1 and TRBJ2-3; possibly TRBD1 for D (6 bases). Germline V gene sequence: CDR1 MNHNS, CDR2 SASEGT. This CDR3 comprises 15 residues. Trimming removed 10 bases from V and 3 bases from J, with 20 bases in between. The CDR3 is CATFTGSGRTDTQYF. The CDR3 nucleotides are TGTGCCACCTTCACAGGGAGTGGAAGAACAGATACGCAGTATTTT.

The chain carries TRBV4-2 and TRBJ2-3; the match to TRBD1 covers 7 bases. CDR1 is LGHNA, CDR2 YNFKEQ, per germline. V was pared by 0 bases and J by 4 bases, with 7 bases of the junction left unmatched. The CDR3 is 16 residues long. CDR3 loop: CASSQDWQGEADTQYF. CDR3 DNA sequence: TGTGCCAGCAGCCAAGATTGGCAGGGGGAAGCAGATACGCAGTATTTT.

The CDR3 sequence is CASSLEGGPNYEQYF. The CDR3 region has the DNA TGTGCCAGCAGCTTAGAAGGGGGGCCTAACTACGAGCAGTACTTC. The chain carries TRBV7-2 and TRBJ2-7; D possibly uses TRBD1 or TRBD2 (6 bases each). Between the trimmed V and J ends, which lost 1 base and 3 bases, there was a span of 13 bases. CDR3 length: 15 amino acids. Germline CDR1 SGHTA, CDR2 FQGNSA.

With respect to this clonotype: An end of the junction does not agree with germline; a read error may underlie this. Written as DNA, the CDR3 is TGTACCAGCAGTTTTAGAGCTAGCAATGAGCAGTTCTTC. Translated, it gives CTSSFRASNEQFF. V is TRBV28 and J is TRBJ2-1; D gene uncertain. CDR1 and CDR2 (germline): MDHEN, SYDVKM. CDR3 length: 13 amino acids.